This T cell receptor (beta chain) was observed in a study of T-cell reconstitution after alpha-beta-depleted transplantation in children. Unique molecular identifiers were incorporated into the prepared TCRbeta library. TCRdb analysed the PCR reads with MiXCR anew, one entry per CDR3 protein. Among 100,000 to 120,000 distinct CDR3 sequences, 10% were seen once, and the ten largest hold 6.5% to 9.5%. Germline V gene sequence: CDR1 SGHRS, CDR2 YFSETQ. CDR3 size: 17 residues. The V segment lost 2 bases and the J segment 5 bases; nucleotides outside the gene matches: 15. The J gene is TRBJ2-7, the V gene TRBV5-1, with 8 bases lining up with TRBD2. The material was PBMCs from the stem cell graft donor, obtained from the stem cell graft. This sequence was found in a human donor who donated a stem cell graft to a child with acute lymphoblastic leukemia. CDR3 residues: CASSFPTSEKPYNEQYF. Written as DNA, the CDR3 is TGCGCCAGCAGCTTCCCGACTAGCGAAAAGCCCTACAACGAGCAGTACTTC.